The clone carrying this T cell receptor (beta chain) was seen only a few times. Its antigen is currently unknown. TCRdb's copy holds only in-frame clones and misses some; the assay was immunoSEQ multiplex PCR. The sample yields 2 million to 2.5 million clones, more than 85% seen once. The sample comes from a study of shared clonotypes between healthy human individuals. Study conclusions and caveats: Generally, estimated richness proved larger in naive subsets than it did in memory subsets.

Germline lookup yields CDR1 GTSNPN and CDR2 SVGIG (reference sequence). This CDR3 contains 11 residues. V lost 4 bases and J 4 bases, leaving 7 bases between the germline ends. The sample comprised naive CD4+ T cells from PBMCs. The subset is: CD45RA+ positively selected. The rearrangement links TRBV30 to TRBJ1-2; perhaps TRBD1 as D (5 bases). This clonotype was sampled from a man aged 18-30 years in good health. Some clones in this sample may be carry-over from other donors' samples. The CDR3 loop is CAWTGLYGYTF. The DNA for the CDR3 is TGTGCCTGGACAGGGCTCTATGGCTACACCTTC.